This T cell receptor (beta chain) appears in the sequencing data of a study of cytomegalovirus exposure and HLA in healthy donors. Regarding the study as a whole: Specificity for CMV antigens was confirmed in vitro for a few of the CMV-associated chains. It was reported that TCR beta sequences correctly inferred the HLA-A and HLA-B alleles for most subjects. Within an earlier analysis, most TCR beta V segments proved productive either about 90% or about 30% of the time.

A remark on this clone: The antigen is undetermined.

CDR1 is MNHEY and CDR2 is SVGAGI in the germline V gene. This CDR3 is 14 amino acids long. Between the trimmed V and J ends, which lost 0 bases and 4 bases, there was a span of 7 bases. Primers for the PCR totalled 60 Vbeta and 13 Jbeta. Produced via immunoSEQ multiplex PCR; TCRdb's table is partial and in-frame only. The table includes 120,000 or so clones, about 10% detected once. V and J are TRBV6-5 and TRBJ2-1, with a tentative D call TRBD2 (5 bases). The sequenced sample consisted of PBMCs. The TCR comes from a young woman in good health and CMV-seropositive. The CDR3 protein is CASSYSRVYNEQFF. The CDR3 DNA reads as TGTGCCAGCAGTTACTCGAGGGTTTACAATGAGCAGTTCTTC.